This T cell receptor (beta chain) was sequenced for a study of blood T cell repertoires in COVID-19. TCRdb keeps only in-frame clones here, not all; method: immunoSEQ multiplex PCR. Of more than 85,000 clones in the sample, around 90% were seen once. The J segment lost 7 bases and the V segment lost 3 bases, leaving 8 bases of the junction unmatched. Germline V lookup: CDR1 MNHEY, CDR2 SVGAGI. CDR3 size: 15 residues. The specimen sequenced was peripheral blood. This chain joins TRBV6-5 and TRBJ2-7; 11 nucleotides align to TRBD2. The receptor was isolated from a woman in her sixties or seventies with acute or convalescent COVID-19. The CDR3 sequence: CASSYEVAGGLEQYF. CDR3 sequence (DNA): TGTGCCAGCAGTTATGAGGTAGCGGGAGGGTTGGAGCAGTACTTC.